Sequencing of this TCR beta chain was carried out in a study of blood T cells in healthy people across ages (dated by TCRdb to between 2014 and 2017). Regarding the study in general: In model experiments, template switching captured about one uniquely barcoded TCR beta cDNA molecule for every two T cells. Donors were grouped into four age groups: young (average 16 years), middle-aged (about 40), aged (around 62) and long-lived (82). Two additional independent replicas of 1 million unique cDNA reads from the same blood draw were analyzed for two donors (one aged 18 to 29 and one aged 80 or older). To avoid experimental bias, donors of different ages were randomly spread across the sequencing lanes. To track age-related changes in TCR beta repertoire diversity, the study relied on deep sequencing normalized with unique cDNA molecular identifiers.

With respect to this clonotype: Its antigen has not been determined. Being one base from a much bigger clone, this may be a read error.

Overall results and qualifications from the work: Donor CMV infection status was unknown, potentially confounding age-related changes in expanded clonotypes. Since profiling was done on bulk unsorted PBMCs, naive and antigen-experienced compartments could not be conclusively compared. Total diversity estimates from one million sequenced T cells were considered lower bounds and underestimates. As age increased, observed TCR beta diversity per million T cells dropped in a roughly linear way, and a significant reduction was already evident by age about 40. A strong correlation was found between observed TCR beta diversity and the percentage of naive T cells measured by flow cytometry. Compared with the aged group, more naive CD4+ T cells, fewer expanded clones and increased TCR diversity were shown by the long-lived group, suggesting age selection.

The 35 to 40 donors, aged roughly 6 to 90 years, were systemically healthy Caucasian individuals from Russia. Each donor gave roughly 11 milliliters of peripheral blood, drawn into EDTA-treated Vacutainer tubes. Ficoll-Paque density-gradient centrifugation was used to isolate PBMCs, with at least 7 million per sample. Trizol reagent was used to extract total RNA from PBMCs, with at least 6 micrograms per sample. For every donor, flow cytometry on a PBMC aliquot measured the percentage of naive CD45RAhigh/CD27high T cells. The method behind the library was 5' RACE. TCRdb names Illumina HiSeq 2500 as the instrument used. The second PCR ran for roughly 6 to 11 cycles and used a J-beta primer mix along with a sample-barcoded 5' primer. Each TCR beta cDNA molecule received a unique molecular identifier from a template-switch 5' adaptor carrying 12 random nucleotides. Each sample yielded at least 2.5 million CDR3-containing paired-end reads. The Mint cDNA synthesis kit, primed by a TRBC-specific oligonucleotide, was used to synthesize first-strand cDNA from all RNA. Following uracil-DNA glycosylase treatment, all cDNA underwent a first 18-cycle PCR with the universal primers M1SS and BC2_uni_R. In the authors' own workflow: Each sample was normalized by randomly selecting 1 million high-quality reads, each carrying a distinct molecular identifier. Reads sharing molecular identifiers were discarded rather than binned into consensus sequences. MiTCR, set to a Q25 quality threshold and the strictest error-elimination algorithm, was used for CDR3 identification, clonotype clustering and error correction. Lower-bound total TCR beta diversity was estimated with a nonparametric unseen species model using Euler transformation. Starting from the raw public reads, TCRdb applied fastp trimming at Q25, assembled clones with MiXCR and retained in-frame beta chains. Duplicate CDR3 protein sequences are folded into a single record with the most common DNA and genes. TCRdb assigned the V and J calls; the authors' analysis was not used. Present in this sample are approximately 1,100,000 distinct CDR3 sequences, around 45% of which were seen just once. The ten top clones hold 18% of the sample.

Input material: blood. This clonotype was obtained from a woman in her fifties or sixties in good health.

In nucleotides, the sequence is TGCGCCAGCAGCCCGGGGACGGAAAATCCACCCCTCCACTTT. Its amino acids are CASSPGTENPPLHF. This chain is built from TRBV5-1 and TRBJ1-6; a tentative D call is TRBD1 (5 bases match). From the cysteine up to the phenylalanine, the CDR3 has a length of 14 residues. Only the CDR3 part of the read is kept: 42 bases, read in frame from the first base. V was cut back by 4 bases and J by 11 bases, leaving a gap of 16 bases between them. CDR1 and CDR2, per the germline V gene, are SGHRS and YFSETQ.